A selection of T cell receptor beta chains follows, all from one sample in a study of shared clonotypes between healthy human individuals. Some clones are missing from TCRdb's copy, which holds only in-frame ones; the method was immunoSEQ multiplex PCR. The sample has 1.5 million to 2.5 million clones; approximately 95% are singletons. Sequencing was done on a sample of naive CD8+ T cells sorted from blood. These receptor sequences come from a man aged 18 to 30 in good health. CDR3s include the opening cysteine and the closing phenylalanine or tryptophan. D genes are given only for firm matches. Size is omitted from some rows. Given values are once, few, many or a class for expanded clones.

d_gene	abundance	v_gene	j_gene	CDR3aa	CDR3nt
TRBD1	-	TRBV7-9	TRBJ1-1	CASSSQGGPDTEAFF	TGTGCCAGCAGCTCCCAGGGGGGGCCGGACACTGAAGCTTTCTTT
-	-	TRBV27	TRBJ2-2	CASGHRVGATGELFF	TGTGCCAGCGGCCACAGGGTTGGGGCGACCGGGGAGCTGTTTTTT
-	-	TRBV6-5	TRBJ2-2	CASSYSIGRNGELFF	TGTGCCAGCAGTTACTCGATTGGGAGAAACGGGGAGCTGTTTTTT
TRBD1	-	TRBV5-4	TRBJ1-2	CASIANRGDYGYTF	TGTGCCAGCATAGCGAACAGGGGTGACTATGGCTACACCTTC
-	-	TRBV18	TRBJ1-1	CASSPRTRQNTEAFF	TGTGCCAGCTCACCTCGGACGAGGCAGAACACTGAAGCTTTCTTT
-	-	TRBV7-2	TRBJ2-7	CASSSPRGDEQYF	TGTGCCAGCAGCTCCCCGAGGGGGGACGAGCAGTACTTC
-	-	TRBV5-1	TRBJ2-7	CASSLALSPDEQYF	TGCGCCAGCAGCCTAGCTTTAAGCCCCGACGAGCAGTACTTC
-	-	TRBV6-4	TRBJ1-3	CASTRGALTSSGNTIYF	TGTGCCAGCACCCGGGGAGCCCTGACGTCGTCTGGAAACACCATATATTTT
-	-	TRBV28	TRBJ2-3	CASSLSALTDTQYF	TGTGCCAGCAGTTTATCAGCGCTCACAGATACGCAGTATTTT
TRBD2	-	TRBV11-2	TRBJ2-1	CASSRSGSSYNEQFF	TGTGCCAGCAGCCGTAGCGGGAGCTCCTACAATGAGCAGTTCTTC
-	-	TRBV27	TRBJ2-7	CASSFFQGYEQYF	TGTGCCAGCAGTTTCTTCCAGGGGTACGAGCAGTACTTC
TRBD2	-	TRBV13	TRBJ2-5	CASSAPSSGPQETQYF	TGTGCCAGCAGCGCGCCCAGTAGCGGGCCCCAAGAGACCCAGTACTTC
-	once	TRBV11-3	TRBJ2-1	CASSLPGHANEQFF	TGTGCCAGCAGCCTACCGGGACACGCCAATGAGCAGTTCTTC
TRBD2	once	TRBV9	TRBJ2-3	CASSSGGLAADTQYF	TGTGCCAGCAGCTCAGGGGGACTAGCAGCGGATACGCAGTATTTT
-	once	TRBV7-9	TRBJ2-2	CASSFSTGNTGELFF	TGTGCCAGCAGCTTTTCAACAGGGAACACCGGGGAGCTGTTTTTT
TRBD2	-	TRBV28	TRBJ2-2	CASRALAEAFSGELFF	TGTGCCAGCAGGGCACTAGCGGAAGCTTTCTCCGGGGAGCTGTTTTTT
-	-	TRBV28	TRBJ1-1	CASSSNLMDRRSTEAFF	TGTGCCAGCAGTTCGAACCTTATGGACAGACGCTCCACTGAAGCTTTCTTT
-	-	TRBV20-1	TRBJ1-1	CSASWGVAFF	TGCAGTGCTAGCTGGGGGGTAGCTTTCTTT
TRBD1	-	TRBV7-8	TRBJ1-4	CASSLYRQGREKLFF	TGTGCCAGCAGCTTGTATAGACAGGGCCGCGAAAAACTGTTTTTT
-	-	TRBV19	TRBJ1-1	CASRSIKTGARVQAFF	TGTGCCAGTCGTTCGATCAAGACGGGGGCGCGGGTCCAAGCTTTCTTT
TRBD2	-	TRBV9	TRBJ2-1	CASRGLAGADEQFF	TGTGCCAGCAGGGGACTAGCGGGAGCGGATGAGCAGTTCTTC
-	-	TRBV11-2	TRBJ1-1	CASSDRLSRGGTEAFF	TGTGCCAGCAGCGATAGACTTTCCAGGGGTGGCACTGAAGCTTTCTTT
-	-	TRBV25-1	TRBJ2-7	CASNGTFKGEQYF	TGTGCCTCGAACGGGACTTTTAAGGGAGAGCAGTACTTC
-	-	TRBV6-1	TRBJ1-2	CASSEAVPGLYGYTF	TGTGCCAGCAGTGAAGCAGTCCCAGGTCTTTATGGCTACACCTTC
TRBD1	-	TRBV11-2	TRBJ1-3	CASSPRQGRTIYF	TGTGCCAGCAGCCCGCGACAGGGACGGACCATATATTTT
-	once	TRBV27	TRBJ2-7	CASSSRVDYEQYF	TGTGCCAGCAGTTCTAGGGTTGACTACGAGCAGTACTTC
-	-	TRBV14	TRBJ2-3	CASSQDIIGFGTDTQYF	TGTGCCAGCAGCCAAGATATAATCGGGTTTGGCACAGATACGCAGTATTTT
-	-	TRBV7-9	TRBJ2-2	CASSYLLDVNTGELFF	TGTGCCAGCAGCTATCTCTTGGACGTAAACACCGGGGAGCTGTTTTTT
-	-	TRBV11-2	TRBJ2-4	CASSLAGNIQYF	TGTGCCAGCAGCTTAGCCGGTAACATTCAGTACTTC
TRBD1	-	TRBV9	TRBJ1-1	CASSAGGKGNTEAFF	TGTGCCAGCAGCGCAGGGGGCAAGGGGAACACTGAAGCTTTCTTT
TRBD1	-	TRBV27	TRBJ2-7	CASGPRTGVYEQYF	TGTGCCAGCGGGCCGAGGACAGGGGTTTACGAGCAGTACTTC
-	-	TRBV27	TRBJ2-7	CASSPLGREQYF	TGTGCCAGCAGTCCTCTTGGTCGTGAGCAGTACTTC
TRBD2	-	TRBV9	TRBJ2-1	CASSVAGGSNEQFF	TGTGCCAGCAGCGTAGCGGGAGGATCCAATGAGCAGTTCTTC
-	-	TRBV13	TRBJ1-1	CASSPRGSQNTEAFF	TGTGCCAGCAGCCCCCGGGGAAGTCAGAACACTGAAGCTTTCTTT
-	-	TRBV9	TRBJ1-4	CASSPTGNEKLFF	TGTGCCAGCAGCCCTACGGGTAATGAAAAACTGTTTTTT
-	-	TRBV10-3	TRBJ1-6	CAISEEWHSPLHF	TGTGCCATCAGTGAAGAGTGGCACTCGCCCCTCCACTTT
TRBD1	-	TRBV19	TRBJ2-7	CASSIAVQGVDEQYF	TGTGCCAGTAGTATAGCCGTACAGGGGGTAGACGAGCAGTACTTC
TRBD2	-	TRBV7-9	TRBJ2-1	CASRVTNAGDNEQFF	TGTGCCAGCAGGGTTACTAACGCGGGAGACAATGAGCAGTTCTTC
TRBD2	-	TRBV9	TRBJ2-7	CASSYRVDPGGDEQYF	TGTGCCAGCAGCTATAGAGTGGACCCGGGGGGAGACGAGCAGTACTTC
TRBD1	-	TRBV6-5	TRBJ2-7	CASSWGQEFYEQYF	TGTGCCAGCAGTTGGGGACAGGAGTTCTACGAGCAGTACTTC
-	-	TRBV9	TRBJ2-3	CASSVARADTQYF	TGTGCCAGCAGCGTAGCAAGAGCAGATACGCAGTATTTT
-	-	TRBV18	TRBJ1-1	CASSPQGLMGNTEAFF	TGTGCCAGCTCACCACAGGGCCTCATGGGGAACACTGAAGCTTTCTTT
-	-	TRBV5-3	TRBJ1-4	CARRATRTNEKLFF	TGTGCCAGAAGGGCAACGAGGACTAATGAAAAACTGTTTTTT
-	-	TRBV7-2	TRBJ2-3	CASSYYPGDTQYF	TGTGCCAGCAGCTACTATCCCGGAGATACGCAGTATTTT
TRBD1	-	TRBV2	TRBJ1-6	CASSESLDREVSSPLHF	TGTGCCAGCAGTGAATCTTTGGACAGGGAAGTATCTTCACCCCTCCACTTT
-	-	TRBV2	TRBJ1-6	CASGWSPTLDSPLHF	TGTGCCAGCGGTTGGAGTCCTACCTTGGATTCACCCCTCCACTTT
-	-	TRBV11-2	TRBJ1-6	CASSLGDSPLHF	TGTGCCAGCAGTCTCGGAGATTCACCCCTCCACTTT
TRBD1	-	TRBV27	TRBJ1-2	CASSFRDRDSNGYTF	TGTGCCAGCAGTTTCCGGGACAGAGATTCCAATGGCTACACCTTC
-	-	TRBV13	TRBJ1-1	CASRGPTEAFF	TGTGCCAGCAGGGGGCCCACTGAAGCTTTCTTT
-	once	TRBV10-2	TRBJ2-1	CASSNNEQFF	TGCGCCAGCAGTAACAATGAGCAGTTCTTC
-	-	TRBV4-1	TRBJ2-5	CASSPRGTGQAETQYF	TGCGCCAGCAGCCCCCGAGGAACGGGCCAGGCGGAGACCCAGTACTTC